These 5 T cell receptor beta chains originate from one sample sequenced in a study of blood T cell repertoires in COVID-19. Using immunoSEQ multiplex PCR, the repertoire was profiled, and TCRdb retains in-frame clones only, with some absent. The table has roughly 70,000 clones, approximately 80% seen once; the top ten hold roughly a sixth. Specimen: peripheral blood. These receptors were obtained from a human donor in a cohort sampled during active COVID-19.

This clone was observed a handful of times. Here the CDR3 DNA reads TGTGCCAGCAGCTTAGCTATGGGAGCGGGTGGCTACACCTTC. This codes for CASSLAMGAGGYTF. The J gene is TRBJ1-2, the V gene TRBV7-2; D gene uncertain. The V end lost 0 bases, the J end lost 7 bases, and 12 bases lay between the germline ends. Per germline, CDR1 SGHTA and CDR2 FQGNSA. There are 14 residues in the CDR3.

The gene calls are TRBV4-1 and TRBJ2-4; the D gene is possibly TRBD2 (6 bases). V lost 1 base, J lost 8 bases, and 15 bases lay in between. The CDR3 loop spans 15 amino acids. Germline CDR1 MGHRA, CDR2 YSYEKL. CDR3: CASSQGFGGYDIQYF. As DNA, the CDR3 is TGCGCCAGCAGCCAAGGATTCGGGGGTTACGACATTCAGTACTTC.

CDR3 protein: CASSQPGTGLETQYF. CDR3 in DNA: TGTGCCAGCAGCCAACCCGGGACAGGGTTAGAGACCCAGTACTTC. The rearrangement joins TRBV16 to TRBJ2-5; TRBD1 matches at 9 bases. V was clipped by 2 bases and J by 4 bases; unmatched bases: 5. The CDR3 loop spans 15 amino acids. Germline CDR1 is KGHSY and CDR2 is FQNENV.

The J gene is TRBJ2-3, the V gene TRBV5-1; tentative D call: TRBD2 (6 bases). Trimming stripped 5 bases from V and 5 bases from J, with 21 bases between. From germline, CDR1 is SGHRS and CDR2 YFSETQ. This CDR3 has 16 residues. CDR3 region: CASRPTSSPGIDTQYF. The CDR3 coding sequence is TGCGCCAGCAGGCCAACTAGCTCCCCTGGGATAGATACGCAGTATTTT.

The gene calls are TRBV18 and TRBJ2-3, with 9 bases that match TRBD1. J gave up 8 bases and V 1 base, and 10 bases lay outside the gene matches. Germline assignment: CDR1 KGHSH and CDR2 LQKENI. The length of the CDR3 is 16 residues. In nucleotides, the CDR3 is TGTGCCAGCTCACCACAGGGACAGGGATCCTCGGGTACGCAGTATTTT. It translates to CASSPQGQGSSGTQYF.